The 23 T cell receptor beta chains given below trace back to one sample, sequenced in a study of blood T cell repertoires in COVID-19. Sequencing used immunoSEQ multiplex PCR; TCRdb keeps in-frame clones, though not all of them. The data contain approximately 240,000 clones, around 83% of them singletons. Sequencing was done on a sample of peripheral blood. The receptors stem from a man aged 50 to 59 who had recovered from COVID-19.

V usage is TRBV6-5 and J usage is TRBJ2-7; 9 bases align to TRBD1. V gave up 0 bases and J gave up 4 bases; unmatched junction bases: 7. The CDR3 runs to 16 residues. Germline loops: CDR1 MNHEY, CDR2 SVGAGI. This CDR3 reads CASSYSLPGQGYEQYF. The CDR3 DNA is TGTGCCAGCAGTTACTCCTTACCGGGACAGGGTTACGAGCAGTACTTC.

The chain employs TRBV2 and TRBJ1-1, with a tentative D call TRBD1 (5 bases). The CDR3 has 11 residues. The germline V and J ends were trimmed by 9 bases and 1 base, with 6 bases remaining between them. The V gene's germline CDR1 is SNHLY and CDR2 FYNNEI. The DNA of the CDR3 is TGTGCCAGTGACAGGAACACTGAAGCTTTCTTT. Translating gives CASDRNTEAFF.

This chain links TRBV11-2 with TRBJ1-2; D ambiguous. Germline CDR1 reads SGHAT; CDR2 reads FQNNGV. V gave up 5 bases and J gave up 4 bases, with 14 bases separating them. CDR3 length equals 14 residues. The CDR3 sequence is CASSPQRATYGYTF. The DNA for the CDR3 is TGTGCCAGCAGCCCACAGAGAGCCACCTATGGCTACACCTTC.

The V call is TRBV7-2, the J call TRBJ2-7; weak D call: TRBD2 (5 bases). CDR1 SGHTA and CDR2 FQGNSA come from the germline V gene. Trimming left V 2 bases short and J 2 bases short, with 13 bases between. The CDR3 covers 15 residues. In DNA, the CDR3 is TGTGCCAGCAGCTTATCGTGGGAGAGGGCCTACGAGCAGTACTTC. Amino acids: CASSLSWERAYEQYF. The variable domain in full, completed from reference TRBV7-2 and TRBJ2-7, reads GAGVSQSPSNKVTEKGKDVELRCDPISGHTALYWYRQSLGQGLEFLIYFQGNSAPDKSGLPSDRFSAERTGGSVSTLTIQRTQQEDSAVYLCASSLSWERAYEQYFGPGTRLTVT.

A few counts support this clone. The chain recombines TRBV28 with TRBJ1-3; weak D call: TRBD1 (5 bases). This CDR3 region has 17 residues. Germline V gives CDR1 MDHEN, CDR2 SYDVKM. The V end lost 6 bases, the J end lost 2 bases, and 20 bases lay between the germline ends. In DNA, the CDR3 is TGTGCCAGCAGACCCGTGCAGGGCGCGAGGACTGGAAACACCATATATTTT. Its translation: CASRPVQGARTGNTIYF.

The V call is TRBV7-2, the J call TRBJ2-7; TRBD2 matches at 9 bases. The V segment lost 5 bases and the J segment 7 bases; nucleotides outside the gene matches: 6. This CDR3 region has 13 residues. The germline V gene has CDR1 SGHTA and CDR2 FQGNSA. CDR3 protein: CASSPASGKEQYF. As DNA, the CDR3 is TGTGCCAGCAGCCCAGCTAGCGGGAAAGAGCAGTACTTC.

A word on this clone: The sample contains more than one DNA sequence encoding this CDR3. Here the CDR3 DNA reads TGTGCCAGCAGCCGCACAGGGACCGCCTACGAGCAGTACTTC. It translates to CASSRTGTAYEQYF. The genes are TRBV6-5 and TRBJ2-7; D possibly corresponds to TRBD1 (6 bases). CDR1 and CDR2 (germline): MNHEY, SVGAGI. V lost 6 bases to trimming and J lost 2 bases, with 14 bases between them. The CDR3 spans 14 residues.

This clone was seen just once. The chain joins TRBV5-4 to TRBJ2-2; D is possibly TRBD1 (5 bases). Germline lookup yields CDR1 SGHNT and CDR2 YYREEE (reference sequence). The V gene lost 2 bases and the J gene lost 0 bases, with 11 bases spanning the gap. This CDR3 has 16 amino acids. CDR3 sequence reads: CASSFEVRANTGELFF. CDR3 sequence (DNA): TGTGCCAGCAGCTTTGAGGTCAGGGCGAACACCGGGGAGCTGTTTTTT.

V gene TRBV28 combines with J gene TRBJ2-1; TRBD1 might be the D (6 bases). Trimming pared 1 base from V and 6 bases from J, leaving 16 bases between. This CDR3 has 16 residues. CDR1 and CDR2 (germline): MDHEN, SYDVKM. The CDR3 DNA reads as TGTGCCAGCAGTTTATTTTATGGGCAGGGGCGCAATGAGCAGTTCTTC. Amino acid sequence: CASSLFYGQGRNEQFF.

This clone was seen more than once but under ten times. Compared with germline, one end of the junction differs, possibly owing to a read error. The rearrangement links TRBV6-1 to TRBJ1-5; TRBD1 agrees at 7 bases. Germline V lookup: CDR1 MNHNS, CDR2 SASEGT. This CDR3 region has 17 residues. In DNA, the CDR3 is TGTGCCAGCAGTAAAGCATCGGACAGGTACCCCAATCAGCCCCAGCATTTT. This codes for CASSKASDRYPNQPQHF.

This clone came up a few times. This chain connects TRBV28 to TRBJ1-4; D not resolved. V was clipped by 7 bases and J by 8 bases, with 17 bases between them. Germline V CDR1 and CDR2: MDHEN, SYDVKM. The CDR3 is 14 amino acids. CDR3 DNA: TGTGCCAGCATGGAGAGTTTCTCTGACGAAAAACTGTTTTTT. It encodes CASMESFSDEKLFF.

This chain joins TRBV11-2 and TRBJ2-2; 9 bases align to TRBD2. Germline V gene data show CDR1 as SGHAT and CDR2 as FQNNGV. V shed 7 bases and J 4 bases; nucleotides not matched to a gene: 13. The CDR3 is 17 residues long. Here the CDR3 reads CASTRLAGGPSTGELFF. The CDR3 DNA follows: TGTGCCAGCACGCGCCTGGCGGGAGGGCCGAGCACCGGGGAGCTGTTTTTT.

The DNA for the CDR3 is TGTGCCACCAGTGATCGCTCTAGCGGGAATTTTGGAGAGCAGTACTTC. It codes for CATSDRSSGNFGEQYF. The chain combines TRBV24-1 with TRBJ2-7; 9 bases agree with TRBD2. J lost 7 bases, V lost 3 bases, and 12 bases had no gene match. CDR1 and CDR2 from the germline V gene are KGHDR and SFDVKD. This CDR3 comprises 16 residues.

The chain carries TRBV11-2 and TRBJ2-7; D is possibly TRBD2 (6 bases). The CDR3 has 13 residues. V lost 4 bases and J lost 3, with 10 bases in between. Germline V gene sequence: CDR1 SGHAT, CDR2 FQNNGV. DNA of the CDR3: TGTGCCAGCAGCTCCGGGACTCTCTACGAGCAGTACTTC. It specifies CASSSGTLYEQYF.

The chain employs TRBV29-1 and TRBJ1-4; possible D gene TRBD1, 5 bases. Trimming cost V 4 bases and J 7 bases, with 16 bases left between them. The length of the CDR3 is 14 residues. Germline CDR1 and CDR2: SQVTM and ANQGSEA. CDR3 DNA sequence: TGCAGCGTTGGGATTTCGCCAGGGTTTGAAAAACTGTTTTTT. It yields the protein CSVGISPGFEKLFF.

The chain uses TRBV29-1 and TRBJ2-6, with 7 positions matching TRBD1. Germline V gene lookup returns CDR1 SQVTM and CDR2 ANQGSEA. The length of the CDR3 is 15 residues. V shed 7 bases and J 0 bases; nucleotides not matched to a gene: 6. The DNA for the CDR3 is TGCAGCGCCGGGACAGCTACCTCTGGGGCCAACGTCCTGACTTTC. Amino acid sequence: CSAGTATSGANVLTF.

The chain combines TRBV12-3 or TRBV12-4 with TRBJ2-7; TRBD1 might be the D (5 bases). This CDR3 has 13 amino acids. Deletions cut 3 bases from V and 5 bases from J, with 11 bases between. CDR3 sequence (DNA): TGTGCCAGCAGTTTGGGGCAGGTCAACGAGCAGTACTTC. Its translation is CASSLGQVNEQYF.

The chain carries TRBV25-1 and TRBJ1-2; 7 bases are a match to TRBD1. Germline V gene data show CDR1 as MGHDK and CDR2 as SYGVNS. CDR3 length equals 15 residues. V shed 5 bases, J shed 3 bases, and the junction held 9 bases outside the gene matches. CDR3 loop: CASSQAGGVDYGYTF. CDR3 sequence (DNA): TGTGCCAGCAGTCAGGCAGGGGGAGTCGACTATGGCTACACCTTC.

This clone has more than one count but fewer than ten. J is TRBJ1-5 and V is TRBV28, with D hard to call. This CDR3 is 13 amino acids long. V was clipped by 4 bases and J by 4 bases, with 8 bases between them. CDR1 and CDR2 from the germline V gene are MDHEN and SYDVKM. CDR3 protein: CASSWAPNQPQHF. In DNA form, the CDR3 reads TGTGCCAGCAGTTGGGCCCCTAATCAGCCCCAGCATTTT. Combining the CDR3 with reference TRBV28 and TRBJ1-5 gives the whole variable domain DVKVTQSSRYLVKRTGEKVFLECVQDMDHENMFWYRQDPGLGLRLIYFSYDVKMKEKGDIPEGYSVSREKKERFSLILESASTNQTSMYLCASSWAPNQPQHFGDGTRLSIL.

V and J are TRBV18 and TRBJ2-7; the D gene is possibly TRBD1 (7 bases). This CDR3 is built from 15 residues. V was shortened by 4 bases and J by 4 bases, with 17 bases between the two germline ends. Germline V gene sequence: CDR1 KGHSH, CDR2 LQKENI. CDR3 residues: CASSHDREDPYEQYF. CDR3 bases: TGTGCCAGCTCACACGACAGGGAGGATCCTTACGAGCAGTACTTC. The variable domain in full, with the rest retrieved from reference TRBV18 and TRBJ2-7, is NAGVMQNPRHLVRRRGQEARLRCSPMKGHSHVYWYRQLPEEGLKFMVYLQKENIIDESGMPKERFSAEFPKEGPSILRIQQVVRGDSAAYFCASSHDREDPYEQYFGPGTRLTVT.

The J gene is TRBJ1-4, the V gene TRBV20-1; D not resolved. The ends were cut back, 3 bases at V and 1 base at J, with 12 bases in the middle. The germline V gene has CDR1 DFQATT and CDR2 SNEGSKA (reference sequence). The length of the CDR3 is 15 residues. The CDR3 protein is CSASFDRGTNEKLFF. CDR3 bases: TGCAGTGCTAGTTTCGATCGGGGAACTAATGAAAAACTGTTTTTT.

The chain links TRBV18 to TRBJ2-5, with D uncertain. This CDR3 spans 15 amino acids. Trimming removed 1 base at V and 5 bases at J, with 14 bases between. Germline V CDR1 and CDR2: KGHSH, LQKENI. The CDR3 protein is CASSPRAYGGETQYF. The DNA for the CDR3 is TGTGCCAGCTCACCACGGGCTTACGGTGGGGAGACCCAGTACTTC.

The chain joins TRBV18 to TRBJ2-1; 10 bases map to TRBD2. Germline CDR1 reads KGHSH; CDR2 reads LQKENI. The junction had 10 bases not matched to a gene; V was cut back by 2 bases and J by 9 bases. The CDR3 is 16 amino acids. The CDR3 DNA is TGTGCCAGCTCACCAGTGCTAGCGGGAGTGGGTGGTGAGCAGTTCTTC. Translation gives CASSPVLAGVGGEQFF.